A single sample gave rise to the 8 T cell receptor beta chains below, sequenced in a study of identical twins. One entry per CDR3 protein results from TCRdb running MiXCR on the 5' RACE reads. Counted here are 500,000 to 550,000 distinct CDR3 sequences, approximately 22% occurring once; the ten biggest clones make up about 0.91%. The sample also formed part of further work on T cells expressing NK-cell markers.

Sequenced sample: CD4+ T cells sorted from blood. The receptors come from a woman aged 18-29 years in good health.

The rearrangement joins TRBV12-3 or TRBV12-4 to TRBJ2-4; D possibly matches TRBD1 or TRBD2 (5 bases each). V lost 3 bases to trimming and J lost 0 bases, with 24 bases between them. There are 20 residues in the CDR3. Here the CDR3 reads CASSFAPRFLGGIAKNIQYF. As DNA, the CDR3 is TGTGCCAGCAGTTTTGCCCCGAGATTTCTTGGGGGAATAGCCAAAAACATTCAGTACTTC.

This clonotype was picked up a small number of times. V and J are TRBV20-1 and TRBJ1-4; D is perhaps TRBD1 (5 bases). The length of the CDR3 is 15 residues. Germline CDR1 DFQATT, CDR2 SNEGSKA (reference sequence). V was trimmed by 5 bases and J by 10 bases, leaving 23 bases between them. CDR3 sequence (DNA): TGCAGTGCTTCGGTCGAAGGACAAGGGGATGTAAAACTGTTTTTT. It encodes CSASVEGQGDVKLFF.

The V gene is TRBV7-9, the J gene TRBJ1-1; weak D call: TRBD1 (5 bases). The CDR3 consists of 13 residues. CDR1 SEHNR and CDR2 FQNEAQ come from the germline V gene (reference sequence). Trimming shortened V by 0 bases and J by 11 bases, and 13 bases separated the two germline ends. In DNA form, the CDR3 reads TGTGCCAGCAGCTTAGCAGGGGCGAGTGGTGCTTTCTTT. It codes for CASSLAGASGAFF.

The gene calls are TRBV4-1 and TRBJ1-3; D is unclear. CDR3 length: 16 amino acids. V lost 1 base, J lost 3 bases, and 13 bases lay in between. Germline CDR1 reads MGHRA; CDR2 reads YSYEKL. CDR3 nucleotides: TGCGCCAGCAGCCAAGTTCATTGGGTTGGTGGAAACACCATATATTTT. Translation gives CASSQVHWVGGNTIYF.

This clonotype was recorded many times. V gene TRBV15 combines with J gene TRBJ1-1; 7 positions agree with TRBD1. The CDR3 has 15 residues. CDR1 LNHNV and CDR2 YYDKDF come from the germline V gene (reference sequence). V lost 3 bases to trimming and J lost 4 bases; unmatched junction nucleotides: 8. The CDR3 DNA follows: TGTGCCACCAGCAGGCACCTGACAGGGCTCACTGAAGCTTTCTTT. Protein product: CATSRHLTGLTEAFF. The variable domain in full, completed from reference TRBV15 and TRBJ1-1, reads DAMVIQNPRYQVTQFGKPVTLSCSQTLNHNVMYWYQQKSSQAPKLLFHYYDKDFNNEADTPDNFQSRRPNTSFCFLDIRSPGLGDTAMYLCATSRHLTGLTEAFFGQGTRLTVV.

This clonotype has just a few counts. This chain joins TRBV11-2 and TRBJ2-3; 9 bases agree with TRBD2. The CDR3 sequence is 14 residues long. The V segment lost 7 bases and the J segment 6 bases; nucleotides outside the gene matches: 8. Germline CDR1 SGHAT, CDR2 FQNNGV. CDR3 in amino acids: CASTVTSGGDTQYF. The CDR3 DNA reads TGTGCCAGCACCGTGACTAGCGGTGGCGATACGCAGTATTTT.

This clonotype was seen more than once but under ten times. The chain is built from TRBV20-1 and TRBJ2-7, with 9 bases that match TRBD2. Germline lookup yields CDR1 DFQATT and CDR2 SNEGSKA (reference sequence). J lost 1 base, V lost 1 base, and 2 bases had no gene match. The CDR3 runs to 14 residues. DNA for the CDR3: TGCAGTGCTAGAGGGACTAGCGTTTCCTACGAGCAGTACTTC. Translated, it gives CSARGTSVSYEQYF.

This clonotype was observed a handful of times. The chain joins TRBV6-6 to TRBJ1-1; 7 nucleotides agree with TRBD1. The CDR3 has 13 residues. V shed 5 bases, J shed 4 bases, and the junction held 4 bases outside the gene matches. Germline V gene data show CDR1 as MNHNY and CDR2 as SVGAGI (reference sequence). This CDR3 reads CASSRPGGTEAFF. In DNA, the CDR3 is TGTGCCAGCAGTCGTCCAGGGGGCACTGAAGCTTTCTTT.